Following are 6 T cell receptor beta chains from one sample sequenced in a study of T cells in women clearing cervical HPV infection. The protocol was immunoSEQ multiplex PCR, while the TCRdb copy is restricted to in-frame clones and leaves out a portion. The repertoire shows about 32,000 clones; the top ten hold 7% to 7.5%. Sequences were obtained from blood buffy coat. The receptors derive from a woman aged 18-70 years with a cervical HPV16 infection that either progressed to CIN3+ or cleared (not recorded which).

In regard to this clone: The CDR3 end lies 3 residues beyond the end of the read and is filled in from the germline J gene. The chain carries TRBV7-6 and TRBJ2-5; 7 bases align to TRBD2. The germline CDR1 and CDR2 sequences are SGHVS and FNYEAQ. The CDR3 has 15 residues. J lost 2 bases, V lost 5 bases, and 8 bases had no gene match. The sequenced part of the CDR3 DNA is TGTGCCAGCAGCCTCTCGGGGGGACGTCAAGAGACC. Protein: CASSLSGGRQET. The whole CDR3 protein is CASSLSGGRQETQYF.

To note about this clone: The read falls 3 residues short of the CDR3 end, and the missing part is taken from the germline J gene. The genes are TRBV5-6 and TRBJ2-5; D tentatively fits TRBD1 or TRBD2 (5 bases each). Germline CDR1 reads SGHDT; CDR2 reads YYEEEE. The CDR3 covers 15 residues. Trimming removed 0 bases at V and 4 bases at J, with 13 bases between. The CDR3 DNA, read in part, is TGTGCCAGCAGCTTGGATTCACCAGGGAGAGAGACC. Protein sequence: CASSLDSPGRET. The full CDR3 protein reads CASSLDSPGRETQYF.

This clone is called medium-sized based on its frequency. The sequenced fragment ends 3 residues before the CDR3 boundary, so the rest is inferred from the germline J gene. V usage is TRBV7-9 and J usage is TRBJ2-3; D is possibly TRBD2 (6 bases). The CDR3 loop spans 14 amino acids. The V end lost 5 bases, the J end lost 4 bases, and 13 bases lay between the germline ends. Germline V gene sequence: CDR1 SEHNR, CDR2 FQNEAQ (reference sequence). CDR3 bases read: TGTGCCAGCAGCCCAGAGGACTACTCAGATACG. It specifies CASSPEDYSDT. The whole CDR3 sequence reads CASSPEDYSDTQYF.

This CDR3 reads CASSLRHITDTYTF. The sequenced CDR3 bases are TGTGCCAGCAGCTTAAGACACATCACAGATACC. The gene calls are TRBV7-9 and TRBJ1-2; D gene ambiguous. The read finishes 3 residues shy of the CDR3 end, and the germline J gene is used to complete it. In germline, CDR1 is SEHNR, CDR2 FQNEAQ (reference sequence). The length of the CDR3 is 14 residues.

As for this clone: The CDR3 end lies 3 residues beyond the end of the read and is filled in from the germline J gene. The gene calls are TRBV6-2 or TRBV6-3 and TRBJ2-5; TRBD1 aligns across 8 bases. The V gene end was trimmed by 2 bases and the J gene end by 6 bases; junction bases not matched to a gene: 8. This CDR3 region has 15 residues. Germline CDR1 is MNHEY and CDR2 is SVGEGT. CDR3 DNA, as far as it was read: TGTGCCAGCAGTTACCCCGCAGGGGGCCCAAAGACC. Translation gives CASSYPAGGPKT. The whole CDR3 is CASSYPAGGPKTQYF.

A remark on this clone: From the germline J gene comes the end of the CDR3, since the read stops 3 residues before it. The genes are TRBV20-1 and TRBJ2-5; a weak D match, TRBD1 (6 bases). Between the trimmed V and J ends, which lost 3 bases and 4 bases, there was a span of 9 bases. Germline loops: CDR1 DFQATT, CDR2 SNEGSKA (reference sequence). The CDR3 covers 12 residues. The CDR3 protein is CSASYRVETQYF. Partial CDR3 DNA: TGCAGTGCTAGTTACAGGGTAGAGACC.